Listed here are 2 T cell receptor beta chains from one sample, sequenced in a study of T cells after yellow fever vaccination. Using its own MiXCR run on the 5' RACE reads, TCRdb lists one record per CDR3 protein. The table has 250,000 or so distinct CDR3 sequences, 6.5% to 7.5% seen once. The specimen comprised CD4+ T cells sorted from PBMCs, sampled on the day of the yellow fever booster vaccination. Every receptor here comes from a man younger than 40 who received the YFV17D yellow fever vaccine.

The J gene is TRBJ2-3, the V gene TRBV7-2, with TRBD1 identical over 7 bases. V was pared by 2 bases and J by 5 bases, with 7 bases of the junction left unmatched. Per germline, CDR1 SGHTA and CDR2 FQGNSA. The CDR3 sequence is 15 residues long. The CDR3 loop reads CASSLLPQGIDTQYF. In DNA form, the CDR3 reads TGTGCCAGCAGCTTACTTCCACAGGGGATAGATACGCAGTATTTT.

In this sample, this clonotype turned up many times. As DNA, the CDR3 is TGCGCCAGCAGCAGCACCAAGAGCTCCTACAATGAGCAGTTCTTC. Translation gives CASSSTKSSYNEQFF. The chain has TRBV5-1 and TRBJ2-1; no clear D gene. The V end lost 4 bases, the J end lost 0 bases, and 11 bases lay between the germline ends. Germline values: CDR1 SGHRS, CDR2 YFSETQ. This CDR3 has 15 residues. The variable domain in full, with the rest retrieved from reference TRBV5-1 and TRBJ2-1, is KAGVTQTPRYLIKTRGQQVTLSCSPISGHRSVSWYQQTPGQGLQFLFEYFSETQRNKGNFPGRFSGRQFSNSRSEMNVSTLELGDSALYLCASSSTKSSYNEQFFGPGTRLTVL.